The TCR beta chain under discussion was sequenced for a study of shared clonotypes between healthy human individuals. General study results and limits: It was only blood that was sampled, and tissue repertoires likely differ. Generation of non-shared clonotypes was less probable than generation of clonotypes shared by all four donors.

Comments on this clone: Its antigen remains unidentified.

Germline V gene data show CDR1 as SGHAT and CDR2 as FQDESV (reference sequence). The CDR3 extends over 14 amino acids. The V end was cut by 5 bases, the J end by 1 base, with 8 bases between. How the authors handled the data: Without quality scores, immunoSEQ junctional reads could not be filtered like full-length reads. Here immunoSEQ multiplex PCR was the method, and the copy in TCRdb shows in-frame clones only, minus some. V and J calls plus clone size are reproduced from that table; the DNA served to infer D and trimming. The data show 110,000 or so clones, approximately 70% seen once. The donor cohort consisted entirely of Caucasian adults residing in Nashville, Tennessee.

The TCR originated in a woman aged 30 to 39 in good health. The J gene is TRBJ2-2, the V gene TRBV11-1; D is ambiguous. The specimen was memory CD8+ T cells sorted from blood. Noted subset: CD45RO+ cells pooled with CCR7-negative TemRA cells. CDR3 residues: CASSLDQNTGELFF. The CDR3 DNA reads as TGTGCCAGCAGCCTGGACCAGAACACCGGGGAGCTGTTTTTT.